This T cell receptor beta chain was sequenced for a study of kidney transplant recipient with SARS-CoV-2 infection (dated by TCRdb to 2020 to 2023). This clonotype is classified as medium-sized (0.01 to 0.1%). Its antigen remains undetermined. No base qualities exist here, and no much larger clone lies one base off it. The germline V gene (reference sequence) yields PRHDT for CDR1 and FYEKMQ for CDR2. V and J are truncated by 4 bases and 3 bases respectively, leaving an intervening sequence of 15 bases. The CDR3 covers 16 residues, taking in both the cysteine and the phenylalanine. The CDR3 DNA has 48 bases and is translated from base 1. In light of the paper, this sample's time point label describes: pre-pandemic baseline sample and day 111 after first positive SARS-CoV-2 test. Sequenced using an Illumina MiSeq. Profiling of the peripheral T cell repertoire targeted human TCRbeta genes. The published analysis was carried out like this. Beta-binomial modelling was used to test for differences in clonotype abundance while accounting for variability over time. Expanded clonotypes were screened against the ImmuneCODE reference database of SARS-CoV-2-associated TCRs and were mapped to viral genome regions. Additional analyses of the repertoire looked at TRBV gene usage, CDR3 length, CDR3 amino acid overlap between time points, clonotype abundance distributions and Jaccard similarity. Using fastp at Q25 and MiXCR, TCRdb reprocessed the public reads and kept productive beta chains. CDR3 protein sequences are deduplicated, and each keeps its most common genes and DNA. The V and J calls and clone size are TCRdb's, not the authors'. Counted in this sample were roughly 250,000 distinct CDR3 sequences; around 28% of them appeared once. Jointly, the top ten make up 7% to 8% of the sample.

The rearranged chain carries TRBV13 and TRBJ2-2, with the D segment identity uncertain. The receptor was isolated from a male patient in his 30s who had COVID-19 and was a kidney transplant recipient. After a transplant, certain T cells may trace back to the graft donor. Sequenced material: a blood sample, taken at baseline and on day 111 from a kidney transplant recipient. The CDR3 protein sequence reads: CASSSPGSWDTGELFF. In nucleotides, the sequence is TGTGCCAGCAGCTCCCCGGGTAGCTGGGACACCGGGGAGCTGTTTTTT.